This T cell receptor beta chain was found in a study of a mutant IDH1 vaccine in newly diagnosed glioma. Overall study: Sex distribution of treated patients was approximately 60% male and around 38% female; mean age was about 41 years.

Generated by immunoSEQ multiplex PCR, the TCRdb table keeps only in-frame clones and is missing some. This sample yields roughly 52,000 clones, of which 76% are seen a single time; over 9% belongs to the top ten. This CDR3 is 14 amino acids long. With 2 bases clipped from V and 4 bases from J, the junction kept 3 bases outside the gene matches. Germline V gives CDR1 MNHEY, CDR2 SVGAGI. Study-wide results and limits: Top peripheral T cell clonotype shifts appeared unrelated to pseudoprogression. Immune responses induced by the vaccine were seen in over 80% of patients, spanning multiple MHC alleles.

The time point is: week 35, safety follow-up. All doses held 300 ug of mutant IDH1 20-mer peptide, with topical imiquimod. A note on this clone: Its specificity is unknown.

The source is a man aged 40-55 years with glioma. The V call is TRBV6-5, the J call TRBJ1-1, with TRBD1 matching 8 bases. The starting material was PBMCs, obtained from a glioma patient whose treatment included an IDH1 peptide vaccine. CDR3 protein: CASSYPGTGTEAFF. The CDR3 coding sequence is TGTGCCAGCAGTTACCCGGGGACAGGCACTGAAGCTTTCTTT.